This T cell receptor (beta chain) was recovered during a study of shared clonotypes between healthy human individuals. Study results and limitations: Owing to a small donor count, the genetic and exposure-history diversity represented was limited. Among non-shared clonotypes, generation probabilities were lower than among those shared by all four donors.

Each cell subset's genomic DNA was divided evenly among several immunoSEQ plates. DNA at about 0.2 ug, 25,000 to 35,000 T cell genomes, went into sorted-subset replicate PCRs. Using immunoSEQ multiplex PCR, the repertoire was profiled, and TCRdb retains in-frame clones only, with some absent. Counted here are hundreds of thousands of clones, roughly 95% occurring once; the ten biggest clones make up 0.095% to 0.12%. With respect to this clone: Its antigen is undetermined.

CDR1 is LNHNV and CDR2 is YYDKDF in the germline V gene (reference sequence). The CDR3 is 13 residues long. Trimming took 5 bases from V and 5 from J, leaving 12 bases between them. CD45RO-negative, CCR7-positively selected cells formed the naive CD8 fraction, excluding terminally differentiated effector memory CD45RA+ cells. This TCR was sampled from a woman aged 25 to 45 in good health. The chain uses TRBV15 and TRBJ1-1, with no clear D. Material: naive CD8+ T cells sorted from blood. CDR3 protein: CATSLPLRTEAFF. The CDR3 nucleotides read TGTGCCACCAGCCTGCCACTTCGGACTGAAGCTTTCTTT.